Sequencing of this T cell receptor (beta chain) was carried out in a study of CD8+ T cells in alopecia areata. Extracted RNA was reverse transcribed into cDNA, the sequencing template. Assay used: immunoSEQ multiplex PCR; TCRdb lists only in-frame clones, some missing. The repertoire consists of 25,000 or so clones, with 50% to 55% occurring once and the leading ten covering around a third. V lost 6 bases and J 2 bases, leaving 13 bases between the germline ends. The CDR3 covers 14 residues. The germline V gene has CDR1 MNHNY and CDR2 SVGAGI (reference sequence). The sequence came from a human donor with alopecia areata. The chain carries TRBV6-6 and TRBJ1-2, with unresolved D. Sequencing input: NKG2D-high CD8+ T cells sorted from blood. The CDR3 coding sequence is TGTGCCAGCAGCGGATATGAGGTGAACTATGGCTACACCTTC. As protein: CASSGYEVNYGYTF.